The present T cell receptor beta chain was sequenced within a study of blood T cell repertoires in COVID-19. For the study at large: Some COVID-19 samples were acute and others convalescent; all came from the United States, Italy and Spain. T cells, B-cell-depleted T cells, or PBMCs provided the cDNA or gDNA that served as material.

The germline V and J ends were trimmed by 5 bases and 3 bases, with 10 bases remaining between them. This CDR3 comprises 13 residues. Per the germline V gene, CDR1 is ENHRY and CDR2 is SYGVKD. Authors' data handling: How many nucleated cells were present was estimated from reference gene primer amplification. The assay was immunoSEQ multiplex PCR, and TCRdb's table has in-frame clones only and misses some. V, J and clone size are taken as reported in that table, and D and trimming were inferred from the DNA itself. The sample has about 68,000 clones, 86% seen once. Sequenced material: peripheral blood. The chain links TRBV10-3 to TRBJ1-2; tentatively, D is TRBD1 (5 bases). This TCR derives from a man under 40 with acute or convalescent COVID-19. DNA for the CDR3: TGTGCCATCAGTCAGACAGAAGACTATGGCTACACCTTC. This translates into CAISQTEDYGYTF.